A single sample is the source of the 9 T cell receptor beta chains below, sequenced in a study of T cell changes during pregnancy in multiple sclerosis. The table came from immunoSEQ multiplex PCR; TCRdb's copy has only in-frame clones and leaves some out. The data contain 40,000 or so clones, more than 90% of them singletons. This specimen consisted of CD8+ T cells from peripheral blood mononuclear cells, obtained in the first trimester of pregnancy. Receptors originate from a female donor with multiple sclerosis, enrolled in a pregnancy study.

The rearrangement joins TRBV4-1 to TRBJ2-7, with D possibly being TRBD2 (5 bases). Between the trimmed V and J ends, which lost 4 bases and 2 bases, there was a span of 15 bases. Germline V gene sequence: CDR1 MGHRA, CDR2 YSYEKL. The CDR3 consists of 15 residues. CDR3 residues: CASSPVGVMPYEQYF. The CDR3, as DNA: TGCGCCAGCAGCCCCGTCGGGGTCATGCCCTACGAGCAGTACTTC.

The chain links TRBV4-1 to TRBJ2-5, with 8 bases matching TRBD2. The germline V gene has CDR1 MGHRA and CDR2 YSYEKL. This CDR3 contains 12 residues. Trimming at V came to 8 bases and at J to 3 bases, leaving 2 bases not matched to a gene. The CDR3: CASSGGKETQYF. The CDR3, as DNA: TGCGCCAGCTCGGGGGGGAAAGAGACCCAGTACTTC.

The genes are TRBV5-5 and TRBJ2-7; possibly TRBD1 for D (6 bases). Germline V gives CDR1 SGHKS, CDR2 YYEKEE (reference sequence). This CDR3 is built from 13 residues. Deletions cut 4 bases from V and 6 bases from J, with 14 bases between. In DNA form, the CDR3 reads TGTGCCAGCAGCCCGGGACACACCCTCGAGCAGTACTTC. It translates to CASSPGHTLEQYF.

V usage is TRBV7-6 and J usage is TRBJ2-1, with D perhaps TRBD1 (5 bases). The CDR3 runs 15 residues. V was pared by 1 base and J by 2 bases, with 9 bases between. Germline assignment: CDR1 SGHVS and CDR2 FNYEAQ. In nucleotides, the CDR3 is TGTGCCAGCAGCTTAGACAGGTCCGCCTACAATGAGCAGTTCTTC. Its protein is CASSLDRSAYNEQFF.

This chain uses TRBV19 with TRBJ2-3, with D perhaps matching TRBD2 (7 bases). V shed 6 bases and J shed 8 bases, with 15 bases lying between them. The CDR3 is 13 amino acids. Per the germline V gene, CDR1 is LNHDA and CDR2 is SQIVND (reference sequence). CDR3 coding DNA: TGTGCCAGTAGGGGGGGGGCCCCAGTTACGCAGTATTTT. Protein: CASRGGAPVTQYF.

The chain joins TRBV27 to TRBJ1-6, with 7 bases aligning to TRBD1. The germline V gene has CDR1 MNHEY and CDR2 SMNVEV (reference sequence). This CDR3 has 17 amino acids. Trimming removed 2 bases from V and 11 bases from J; junction bases left unmatched: 15. The CDR3 region is CASSLHAGTDFLAPLHF. CDR3 DNA: TGTGCCAGCAGTTTACACGCCGGGACAGATTTTCTGGCACCCCTCCACTTT.

This chain joins TRBV19 and TRBJ2-2, with D perhaps TRBD1 (5 bases). Germline CDR1 LNHDA, CDR2 SQIVND (reference sequence). Trimming pared 3 bases from V and 1 base from J, leaving 9 bases between. The CDR3 contains 15 residues. The CDR3 DNA is TGTGCCAGTAGTATTAACGGACAGAACACCGGGGAGCTGTTTTTT. Its protein is CASSINGQNTGELFF.

The V and J genes are TRBV27 and TRBJ2-3; 8 nucleotides match TRBD2. This CDR3 has 15 amino acids. Unmatched junction bases numbered 3, after V lost 2 bases and J lost 2 bases. Per the germline V gene, CDR1 is MNHEY and CDR2 is SMNVEV (reference sequence). DNA for the CDR3: TGTGCCAGCAGTTTAGGGACTAGGGACACAGATACGCAGTATTTT. It yields the protein CASSLGTRDTDTQYF.

The rearrangement links TRBV6-1 to TRBJ1-5, with D possibly matching TRBD1 (6 bases). The CDR3 runs to 15 residues. V lost 5 bases, J lost 6 bases, and 17 bases lay in between. Germline V gives CDR1 MNHNS, CDR2 SASEGT. CDR3 bases: TGTGCCAGCAGTCTAACGGGGGAGGGGGGTCAGCCCCAGCATTTT. It codes for CASSLTGEGGQPQHF.